The rows below give T cell receptor beta chains drawn from one sample of a study of blood T cell repertoires in COVID-19. TCRdb's copy holds only in-frame clones and misses some; the assay was immunoSEQ multiplex PCR. The table lists approximately 69,000 clones, roughly 82% of them singletons. The sample consisted of peripheral blood. These receptor sequences come from a woman aged 80 or over with acute or convalescent COVID-19. The CDR3 runs from the conserved cysteine through the conserved F or W. A D gene is named only where the DNA matches it firmly. The size entry is marked missing in some rows and otherwise reads once, few, many or a size class.

TRBV27	TRBD1	NA	TRBJ1-4	CASSDRGPATNEKLFF	TGTGCCAGCAGTGACAGGGGTCCCGCAACTAATGAAAAACTGTTTTTT
TRBV30	TRBD1	NA	TRBJ1-2	CAWSVGPLRDSSYTF	TGTGCCTGGAGTGTGGGACCGTTGAGGGACAGCAGCTACACCTTC
TRBV19	TRBD1	NA	TRBJ1-1	CASKTQGGHTEAFF	TGTGCCAGTAAAACTCAGGGGGGACACACTGAAGCTTTCTTT
TRBV5-4	NA	NA	TRBJ1-2	CASSITGAYGYTF	TGTGCCAGCAGCATAACAGGAGCCTATGGCTACACCTTC
TRBV6-5	TRBD1	NA	TRBJ2-5	CASSYSGQGVETQYF	TGTGCCAGCAGTTACTCTGGACAGGGTGTGGAGACCCAGTACTTC
TRBV11-3	TRBD2	NA	TRBJ2-1	CASSLSRGGRNEQFF	TGTGCCAGCAGCTTATCGCGGGGGGGAAGGAATGAGCAGTTCTTC
TRBV3-1/TRBV3-2	NA	NA	TRBJ2-7	CASSQLGNREQYF	TGTGCCAGCAGCCAACTGGGGAACAGGGAGCAGTACTTC
TRBV3-1/TRBV3-2	TRBD1	NA	TRBJ2-7	CASRKQGFYEQYF	TGTGCCAGCCGCAAACAGGGGTTTTACGAGCAGTACTTC
TRBV15	TRBD1	once	TRBJ2-4	CATLDRALAKNIQYF	TGTGCCACTTTGGACAGGGCTTTAGCCAAAAACATTCAGTACTTC
TRBV20-1	TRBD1	once	TRBJ2-7	CSASRTGSHEQYF	TGCAGTGCTAGTAGGACAGGGAGCCACGAGCAGTACTTC
TRBV18	NA	few	TRBJ2-1	CASSPSAGYEQFF	TGTGCCAGCTCACCTTCTGCGGGATATGAGCAGTTCTTC
TRBV4-1	NA	NA	TRBJ2-2	CASSRTANTGELFF	TGCGCCAGCAGCCGGACAGCGAACACCGGGGAGCTGTTTTTT
TRBV18	NA	once	TRBJ1-1	CASSHHTVSTGNTEAFF	TGTGCCAGCTCACATCACACAGTCTCTACAGGGAACACTGAAGCTTTCTTT
TRBV7-9	NA	NA	TRBJ1-1	CASSLGTVNTEAFF	TGTGCCAGCAGCTTAGGAACGGTGAACACTGAAGCTTTCTTT
TRBV2	NA	NA	TRBJ2-2	CASTFGVWNTGELFF	TGTGCCAGCACCTTCGGGGTATGGAACACCGGGGAGCTGTTTTTT
TRBV11-3	TRBD2	once	TRBJ2-1	CASSSSGSTSGAYNEQFF	TGTGCCAGCAGCTCCTCCGGAAGCACTAGCGGGGCCTACAATGAGCAGTTCTTC
TRBV4-1	NA	large	TRBJ2-3	CASSQDRWGGPTDTQYF	TGCGCCAGCAGCCAAGATCGGTGGGGGGGGCCGACAGATACGCAGTATTTT
TRBV19	TRBD1	NA	TRBJ1-5	CASSSDRGNQPQHF	TGTGCCAGTAGTTCGGACAGGGGCAATCAGCCCCAGCATTTT
TRBV28	NA	NA	TRBJ1-4	CASSPPRGSNEKLFF	TGTGCCAGCAGCCCCCCCCGGGGGTCTAATGAAAAACTGTTTTTT
TRBV29-1	TRBD1	NA	TRBJ2-1	CSGGTGVFGEQFF	TGCAGCGGGGGGACAGGGGTTTTCGGTGAGCAGTTCTTC
TRBV28	NA	NA	TRBJ2-6	CASSLESSGANVLTF	TGTGCCAGCAGTTTAGAGAGCTCTGGGGCCAACGTCCTGACTTTC
TRBV27	TRBD2	NA	TRBJ2-2	CASSWLAGLNTGELFF	TGTGCCAGCAGTTGGTTAGCGGGACTGAACACCGGGGAGCTGTTTTTT
TRBV12-3/TRBV12-4	NA	once	TRBJ2-3	CASSPVRGHTQYF	TGTGCCAGCAGCCCCGTGCGGGGCCATACGCAGTATTTT
TRBV5-1	NA	few	TRBJ1-1	CASSLRAGGSEAFF	TGCGCCAGCAGCTTGAGAGCGGGAGGGTCTGAAGCTTTCTTT
TRBV6-5	NA	few	TRBJ2-1	CASSYSLRWLSNEQFF	TGTGCCAGCAGTTACTCGTTACGTTGGCTCAGCAATGAGCAGTTCTTC
TRBV28	TRBD1	NA	TRBJ1-5	CASRTGGINQPQHF	TGTGCCAGCAGGACAGGGGGGATAAATCAGCCCCAGCATTTT
TRBV4-1	TRBD2	NA	TRBJ2-1	CASSQPAGARPHEQFF	TGCGCCAGCAGCCAACCAGCGGGAGCCCGTCCTCACGAGCAGTTCTTC
TRBV2	TRBD1	NA	TRBJ1-1	CASSPRDRGRRTEAFF	TGTGCCAGCAGTCCCCGGGACAGGGGGCGTAGGACTGAAGCTTTCTTT
TRBV29-1	NA	few	TRBJ1-2	CSVDDSNGYTF	TGCAGCGTCGACGACAGTAATGGCTACACCTTC
TRBV7-9	NA	NA	TRBJ2-7	CASSSIEVKNSYEQYF	TGTGCCAGCAGCTCAATAGAGGTCAAAAACTCCTACGAGCAGTACTTC
TRBV2	TRBD1	few	TRBJ2-2	CASRPDRGITGELFF	TGTGCCAGCAGGCCGGACAGGGGCATCACCGGGGAGCTGTTTTTT
TRBV2	TRBD1	few	TRBJ1-5	CASTEGQGAFQPQHF	TGTGCCAGCACCGAAGGCCAGGGGGCGTTTCAGCCCCAGCATTTT
TRBV18	NA	NA	TRBJ2-7	CASSPELQGGGTEQYF	TGTGCCAGCTCACCAGAATTGCAGGGAGGGGGAACCGAGCAGTACTTC
TRBV28	TRBD2	few	TRBJ2-2	CASTLGLAGGTGELFF	TGTGCCAGCACCCTGGGACTAGCGGGAGGTACCGGGGAGCTGTTTTTT
TRBV9	TRBD2	NA	TRBJ2-7	CASSAGSGETSGRVYEQYF	TGTGCCAGCAGCGCGGGAAGTGGGGAGACTAGCGGGAGAGTCTACGAGCAGTACTTC
TRBV5-8	TRBD1	NA	TRBJ1-2	CASSSPGQGYYGYTF	TGTGCCAGCAGCTCCCCGGGACAGGGGTACTATGGCTACACCTTC
TRBV6-5	NA	NA	TRBJ2-3	CASSYSTNTDTQYF	TGTGCCAGCAGTTACTCAACTAACACAGATACGCAGTATTTT
TRBV19	NA	NA	TRBJ1-4	CASKGGGQPGEKLFF	TGTGCCAGTAAGGGAGGAGGGCAACCCGGTGAAAAACTGTTTTTT
TRBV5-6	NA	NA	TRBJ2-7	CASSLALGGVAQYF	TGTGCCAGCAGCTTGGCCTTGGGAGGTGTGGCGCAGTACTTC
TRBV30	TRBD1	NA	TRBJ1-2	CAWRWDRATNYGYTF	TGTGCCTGGAGATGGGACAGGGCAACTAACTATGGCTACACCTTC
TRBV9	NA	NA	TRBJ2-1	CASSLGGPSYNEQFF	TGTGCCAGCAGCCTGGGGGGGCCTTCCTACAATGAGCAGTTCTTC
TRBV21-1	NA	NA	TRBJ2-3	CASSKVSSGIVGDTQYF	TGTGCCAGCAGCAAAGTCTCAAGCGGGATCGTCGGAGATACGCAGTATTTT
TRBV28	NA	NA	TRBJ1-6	CATSGSFSYNSPLHF	TGTGCCACCTCGGGATCGTTCTCCTATAATTCACCCCTCCACTTT
TRBV7-9	TRBD1	NA	TRBJ2-7	CASSPLFGQVEQYF	TGTGCCAGCAGCCCTCTCTTTGGACAGGTCGAGCAGTACTTC
TRBV6-1	TRBD1	NA	TRBJ1-4	CASSEARTGVKLFF	TGTGCCAGCAGTGAAGCCCGGACAGGGGTTAAACTGTTTTTT
TRBV7-6	NA	NA	TRBJ2-6	CASSLAGGTGSSGANVLTF	TGTGCCAGCAGCTTAGCGGGCGGGACGGGGAGCTCTGGGGCCAACGTCCTGACTTTC
TRBV18	TRBD1	NA	TRBJ2-3	CASSQRQGESTDTQYF	TGTGCCAGCTCGCAAAGACAGGGGGAGAGTACAGATACGCAGTATTTT
TRBV6-2/TRBV6-3	NA	NA	TRBJ1-1	CASSYSPSSMNTEAFF	TGTGCCAGCAGTTACAGCCCTTCTAGCATGAACACTGAAGCTTTCTTT
TRBV9	TRBD2	NA	TRBJ2-1	CASSMTSGNSHEQFF	TGTGCCAGCAGCATGACTAGCGGGAATTCCCATGAGCAGTTCTTC
TRBV19	TRBD2	NA	TRBJ2-1	CASSTGLGDNEQFF	TGTGCCAGTAGTACGGGACTAGGGGACAATGAGCAGTTCTTC
TRBV28	TRBD1	NA	TRBJ1-2	CASRTGGGNYGYTF	TGTGCCAGCAGGACAGGGGGCGGTAACTATGGCTACACCTTC
TRBV5-4	TRBD2	NA	TRBJ2-7	CASSSGTSGSSYEQYF	TGTGCCAGCAGCTCCGGGACTAGCGGGAGCTCCTACGAGCAGTACTTC
TRBV23-1	TRBD1	NA	TRBJ2-1	CASSSIGTVSSYNEQFF	TGCGCCAGCAGTTCGATTGGGACAGTTTCCTCCTACAATGAGCAGTTCTTC